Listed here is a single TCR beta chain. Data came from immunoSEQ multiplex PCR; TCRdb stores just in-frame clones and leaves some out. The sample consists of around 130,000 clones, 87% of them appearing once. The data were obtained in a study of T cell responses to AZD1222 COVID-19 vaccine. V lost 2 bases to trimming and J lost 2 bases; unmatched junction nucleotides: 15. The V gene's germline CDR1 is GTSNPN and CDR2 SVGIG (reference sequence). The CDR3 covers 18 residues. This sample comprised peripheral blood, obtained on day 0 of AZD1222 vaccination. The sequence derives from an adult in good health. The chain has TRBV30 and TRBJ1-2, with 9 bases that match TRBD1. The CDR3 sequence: CAWSTHIFSGQGNYGYTF. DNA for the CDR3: TGTGCCTGGAGTACTCACATCTTCTCGGGACAGGGAAACTATGGCTACACCTTC.